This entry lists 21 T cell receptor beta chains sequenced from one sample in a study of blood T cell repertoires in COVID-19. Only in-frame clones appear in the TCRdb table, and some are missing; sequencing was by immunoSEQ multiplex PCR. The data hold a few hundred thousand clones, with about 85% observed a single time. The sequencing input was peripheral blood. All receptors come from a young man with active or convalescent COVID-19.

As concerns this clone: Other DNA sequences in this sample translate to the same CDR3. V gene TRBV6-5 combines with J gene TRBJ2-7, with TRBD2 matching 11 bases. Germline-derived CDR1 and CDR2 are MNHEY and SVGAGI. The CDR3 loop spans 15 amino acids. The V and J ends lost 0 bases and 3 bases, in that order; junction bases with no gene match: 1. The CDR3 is CASSYSGTSGYEQYF. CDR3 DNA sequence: TGTGCCAGCAGTTACTCCGGGACTAGCGGCTACGAGCAGTACTTC.

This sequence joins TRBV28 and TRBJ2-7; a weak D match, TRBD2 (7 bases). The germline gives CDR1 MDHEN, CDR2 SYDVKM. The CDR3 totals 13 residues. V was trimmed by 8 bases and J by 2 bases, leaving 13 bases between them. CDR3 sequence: CASAEGGPYEQYF. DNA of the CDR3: TGTGCCAGCGCCGAGGGGGGGCCCTACGAGCAGTACTTC.

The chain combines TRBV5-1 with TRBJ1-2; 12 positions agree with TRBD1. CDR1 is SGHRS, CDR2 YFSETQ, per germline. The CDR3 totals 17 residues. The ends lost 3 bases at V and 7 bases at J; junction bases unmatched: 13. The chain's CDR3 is CASSWGDRGPPRRGYTF. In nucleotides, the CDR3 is TGCGCCAGCAGCTGGGGGGACAGGGGGCCTCCCCGGCGTGGCTACACCTTC.

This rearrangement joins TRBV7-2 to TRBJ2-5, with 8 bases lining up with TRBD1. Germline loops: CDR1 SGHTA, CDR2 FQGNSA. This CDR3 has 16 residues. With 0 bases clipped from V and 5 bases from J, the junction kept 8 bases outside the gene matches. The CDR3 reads CASSLAMGQAVETQYF. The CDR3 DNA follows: TGTGCCAGCAGCTTAGCTATGGGACAGGCAGTGGAGACCCAGTACTTC. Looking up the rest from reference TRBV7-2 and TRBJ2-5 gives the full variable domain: GAGVSQSPSNKVTEKGKDVELRCDPISGHTALYWYRQSLGQGLEFLIYFQGNSAPDKSGLPSDRFSAERTGGSVSTLTIQRTQQEDSAVYLCASSLAMGQAVETQYFGPGTRLLVL.

The CDR3 spells CASRQGASGTEAFF. In DNA form, the CDR3 reads TGTGCCAGCAGGCAGGGGGCATCGGGCACTGAAGCTTTCTTT. This sequence joins TRBV7-3 and TRBJ1-1; 8 bases are shared with TRBD1. V was clipped by 6 bases and J by 4 bases; unmatched bases: 7. The CDR3 is 14 amino acids. The germline gives CDR1 SGHTA, CDR2 FQGTGA. Looking up the rest from reference TRBV7-3 and TRBJ1-1 gives the full variable domain: GAGVSQTPSNKVTEKGKYVELRCDPISGHTALYWYRQSLGQGPEFLIYFQGTGAADDSGLPNDRFFAVRPEGSVSTLKIQRTERGDSAVYLCASRQGASGTEAFFGQGTRLTVV.

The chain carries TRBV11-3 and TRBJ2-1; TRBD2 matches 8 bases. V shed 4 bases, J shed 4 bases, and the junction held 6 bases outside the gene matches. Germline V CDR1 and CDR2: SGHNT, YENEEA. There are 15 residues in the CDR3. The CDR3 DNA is TGTGCCAGCAGCTCTCAAGCGGGGGCGTACAATGAGCAGTTCTTC. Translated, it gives CASSSQAGAYNEQFF.

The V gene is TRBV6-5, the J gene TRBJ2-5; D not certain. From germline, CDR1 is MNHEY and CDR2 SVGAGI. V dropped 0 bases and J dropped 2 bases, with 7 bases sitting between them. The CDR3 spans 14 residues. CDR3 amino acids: CASSYSSRQETQYF. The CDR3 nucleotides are TGTGCCAGCAGTTACTCGTCCAGACAAGAGACCCAGTACTTC.

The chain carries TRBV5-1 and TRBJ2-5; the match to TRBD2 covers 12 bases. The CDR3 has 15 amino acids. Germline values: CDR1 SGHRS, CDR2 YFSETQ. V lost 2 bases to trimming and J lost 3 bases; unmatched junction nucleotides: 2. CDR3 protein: CASSFSSGGEETQYF. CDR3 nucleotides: TGCGCCAGCAGCTTTTCTAGCGGGGGGGAAGAGACCCAGTACTTC.

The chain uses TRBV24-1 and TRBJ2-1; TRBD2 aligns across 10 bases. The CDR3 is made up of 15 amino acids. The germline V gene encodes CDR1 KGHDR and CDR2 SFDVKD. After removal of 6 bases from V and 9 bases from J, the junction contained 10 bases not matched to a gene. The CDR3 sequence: CATSIGLAGVTEQFF. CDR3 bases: TGTGCCACCAGTATAGGTCTAGCGGGAGTAACTGAGCAGTTCTTC.

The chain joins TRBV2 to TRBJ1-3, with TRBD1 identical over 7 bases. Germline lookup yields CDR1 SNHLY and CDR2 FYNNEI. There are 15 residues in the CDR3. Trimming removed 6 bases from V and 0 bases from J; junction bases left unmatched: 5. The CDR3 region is CASRGDSHSGNTIYF. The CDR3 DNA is TGTGCCAGCAGGGGGGACAGCCACTCTGGAAACACCATATATTTT.

The CDR3 nucleotides are TGTGCCAGCAGCTCCAGGGGACGTCGCTACGAGCAGTACTTC. This codes for CASSSRGRRYEQYF. This sequence joins TRBV7-3 and TRBJ2-7; possibly TRBD1 for D (6 bases). The CDR3 has 14 residues. Trimming cost V 4 bases and J 3 bases, with 13 bases left between them. Germline lookup yields CDR1 SGHTA and CDR2 FQGTGA.

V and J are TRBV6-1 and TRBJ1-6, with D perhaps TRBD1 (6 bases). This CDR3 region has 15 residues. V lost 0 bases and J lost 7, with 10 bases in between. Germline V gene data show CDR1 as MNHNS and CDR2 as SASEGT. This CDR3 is CASSEARTVNSPLHF. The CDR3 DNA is TGTGCCAGCAGTGAAGCTAGGACAGTAAATTCACCCCTCCACTTT.

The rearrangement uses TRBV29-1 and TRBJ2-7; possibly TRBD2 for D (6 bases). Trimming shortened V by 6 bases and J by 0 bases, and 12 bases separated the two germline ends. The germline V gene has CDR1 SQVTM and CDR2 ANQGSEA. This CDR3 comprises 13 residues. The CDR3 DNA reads TGCAGCGTCCAGGCGGGGAGCTCCTACGAGCAGTACTTC. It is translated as CSVQAGSSYEQYF.

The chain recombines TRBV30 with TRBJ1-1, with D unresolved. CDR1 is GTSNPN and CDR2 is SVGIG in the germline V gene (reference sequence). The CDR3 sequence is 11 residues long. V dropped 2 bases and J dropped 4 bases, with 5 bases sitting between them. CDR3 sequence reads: CAWSKRTEAFF. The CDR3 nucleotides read TGTGCCTGGAGTAAGCGCACTGAAGCTTTCTTT.

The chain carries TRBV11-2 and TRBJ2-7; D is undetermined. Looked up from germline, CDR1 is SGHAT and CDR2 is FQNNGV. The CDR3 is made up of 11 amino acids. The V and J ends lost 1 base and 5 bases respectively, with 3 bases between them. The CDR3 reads CASSLVDEQYF. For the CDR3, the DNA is TGTGCCAGCAGCTTAGTAGACGAGCAGTACTTC.

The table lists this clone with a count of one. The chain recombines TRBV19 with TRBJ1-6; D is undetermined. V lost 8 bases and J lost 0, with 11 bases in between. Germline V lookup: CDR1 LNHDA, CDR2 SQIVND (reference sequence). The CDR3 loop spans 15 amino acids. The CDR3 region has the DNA TGTGCCAGTGGCCTAGGGAGCTCCTATAATTCACCCCTCCACTTT. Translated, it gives CASGLGSSYNSPLHF.

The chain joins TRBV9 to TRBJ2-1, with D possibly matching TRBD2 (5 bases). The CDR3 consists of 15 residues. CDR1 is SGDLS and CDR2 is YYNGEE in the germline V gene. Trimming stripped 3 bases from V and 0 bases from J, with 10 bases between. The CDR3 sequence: CASSARVSSYNEQFF. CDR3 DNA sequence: TGTGCCAGCAGCGCGAGGGTTAGCTCCTACAATGAGCAGTTCTTC.

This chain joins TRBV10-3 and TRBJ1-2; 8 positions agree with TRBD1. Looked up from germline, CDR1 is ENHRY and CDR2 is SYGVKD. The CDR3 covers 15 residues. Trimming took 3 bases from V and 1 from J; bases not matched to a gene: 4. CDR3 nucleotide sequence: TGTGCCATCAGTGAATACAGGGGGGATAACTATGGCTACACCTTC. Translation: CAISEYRGDNYGYTF.

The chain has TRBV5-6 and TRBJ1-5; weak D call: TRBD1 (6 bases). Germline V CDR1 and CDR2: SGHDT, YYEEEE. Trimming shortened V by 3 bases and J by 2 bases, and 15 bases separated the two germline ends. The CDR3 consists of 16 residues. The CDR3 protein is CASSSVGARGNQPQHF. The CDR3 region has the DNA TGTGCCAGCAGCTCCGTGGGGGCTCGGGGCAATCAGCCCCAGCATTTT.

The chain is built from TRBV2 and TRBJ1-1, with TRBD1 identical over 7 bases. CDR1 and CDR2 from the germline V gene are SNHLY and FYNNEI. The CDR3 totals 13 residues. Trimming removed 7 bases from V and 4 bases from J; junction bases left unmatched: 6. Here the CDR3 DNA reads TGTGCCAGCACCTTAGACAGGGTCACTGAAGCTTTCTTT. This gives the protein CASTLDRVTEAFF. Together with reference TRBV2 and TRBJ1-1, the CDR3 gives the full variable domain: EPEVTQTPSHQVTQMGQEVILRCVPISNHLYFYWYRQILGQKVEFLVSFYNNEISEKSEIFDDQFSVERPDGSNFTLKIRSTKLEDSAMYFCASTLDRVTEAFFGQGTRLTVV.

The DNA for the CDR3 is TGCGCCAGCAGTACAGGGTACCCTGGCTATGGCTACACCTTC. Its protein is CASSTGYPGYGYTF. V gene TRBV23-1 combines with J gene TRBJ1-2; possibly TRBD1 for D (6 bases). TRBV23-1 is placed among ORFs of uncertain function. V was shortened by 5 bases and J by 4 bases, with 14 bases between the two germline ends. The CDR3 length is 14 residues.